This T cell receptor beta chain was sequenced in a study of patients and donors after allogeneic stem cell transplantation. The V gene's germline CDR1 is KGHDR and CDR2 SFDVKD. This CDR3 has 14 amino acids. J was trimmed by 4 bases and V by 9 bases; bases with no gene match: 8. TCRdb passed the RT-PCR reads through MiXCR, listing each CDR3 protein once. Of about a million distinct CDR3 sequences detected, over 15% appear once; the ten largest clones hold 5% to 6.5%. This clonotype was seen a handful of times. The clonotype originates from a human donor who was either an allogeneic HSCT recipient or a stem cell or donor lymphocyte infusion donor (not recorded which). It is not recorded whose cells these are; they may come from a transplant donor. The rearrangement links TRBV24-1 to TRBJ2-5, with 9 bases aligning to TRBD1. Material for sequencing was blood, either unsorted or a sorted T cell fraction (not recorded which). Written as DNA, the CDR3 is TGTGCCACCTCTCAGGGGACAGGGAGAGAGACCCAGTACTTC. This translates into CATSQGTGRETQYF.